These 31 T cell receptor beta chains were all obtained from the same sample, sequenced in a study of memory CD4+ T cells and cytomegalovirus serostatus. The sort gate was single viable CD3+CD4+CD8-CD45RO+ cells for memory CD4+ T cells. Assay: immunoSEQ multiplex PCR; the TCRdb copy retains only in-frame clones and omits some. The sample lists almost 45,000 clones, around three quarters seen once, with 1.1% in the top ten. The sequencing sample was made of memory CD4+ T cells from blood. The origin of the receptors is an adult in good health and CMV-seronegative.

This chain links TRBV10-3 with TRBJ1-1; TRBD1 might be the D (6 bases). Trimming left V 2 bases short and J 9 bases short, with 10 bases between. There are 12 residues in the CDR3. The V gene's germline CDR1 is ENHRY and CDR2 SYGVKD. The CDR3 DNA sequence: TGTGCCATCAGTGAGGACAGGCGCCAAGCTTTCTTT. This codes for CAISEDRRQAFF.

The chain couples TRBV10-2 to TRBJ2-7, with 8 nucleotides matching TRBD2. This CDR3 contains 13 residues. The V gene end was trimmed by 4 bases and the J gene end by 6 bases; junction bases not matched to a gene: 5. Per germline, CDR1 WSHSY and CDR2 SAAADI. In nucleotides, the CDR3 is TGCGCCAGCAGTGCGGCGGGAGGAGGCGAGCAGTACTTC. It encodes CASSAAGGGEQYF.

The chain has TRBV5-4 and TRBJ2-7; D unresolved. The CDR3 is 13 amino acids. V lost 0 bases to trimming and J lost 2 bases, with 6 bases between them. Germline V gene data show CDR1 as SGHNT and CDR2 as YYREEE (reference sequence). CDR3 region: CASSLGAAYEQYF. CDR3 nucleotides: TGTGCCAGCAGCTTGGGAGCAGCCTACGAGCAGTACTTC.

J is TRBJ2-7 and V is TRBV1; the table's D call, TRBD1, was not checked against the DNA. TRBV1 is a pseudogene locus. The CDR3 is 17 residues long. CDR3 sequence: CTSSQEGLQGKIYEQYF. CDR3 nucleotides: TGCACCAGCAGCCAAGAGGGCCTCCAGGGGAAAATCTACGAGCAGTACTTC.

This clone was observed a handful of times. The rearrangement uses TRBV7-2 and TRBJ2-3; D might be TRBD2 (5 bases). Between the trimmed V and J ends, which lost 2 bases and 3 bases, there was a span of 12 bases. The CDR3 consists of 15 residues. The germline V gene has CDR1 SGHTA and CDR2 FQGNSA. The CDR3 DNA is TGTGCCAGCAGCTTATTCCCGCGAGGGACAGATACGCAGTATTTT. Protein product: CASSLFPRGTDTQYF. The full variable domain, rest sourced from reference TRBV7-2 and TRBJ2-3, is GAGVSQSPSNKVTEKGKDVELRCDPISGHTALYWYRQSLGQGLEFLIYFQGNSAPDKSGLPSDRFSAERTGGSVSTLTIQRTQQEDSAVYLCASSLFPRGTDTQYFGPGTRLTVL.

In its sample, this clone was seen once. This chain uses TRBV11-2 with TRBJ2-7; TRBD1 matches at 7 bases. V was pared by 6 bases and J by 4 bases, with 9 bases of the junction left unmatched. The CDR3 covers 14 residues. Germline V CDR1 and CDR2: SGHAT, FQNNGV. The CDR3 bases are TGTGCCAGCAGTCCGACGGGACAGAGATACGAGCAGTACTTC. Translation: CASSPTGQRYEQYF.

This clone was seen only once. The chain is built from TRBV6-1 and TRBJ2-5, with 7 bases identical to TRBD1. With V trimmed by 11 bases and J by 0 bases, 3 bases remained unmatched. The CDR3 has 12 residues. Germline V gene lookup returns CDR1 MNHNS and CDR2 SASEGT. CDR3 DNA sequence: TGTGCCGTAGGGACAGACCAAGAGACCCAGTACTTC. This codes for CAVGTDQETQYF.

The chain couples TRBV10-2 to TRBJ1-2, with a possible D match to TRBD1 (5 bases). V shed 6 bases and J shed 5 bases, with 10 bases lying between them. Germline CDR1 is WSHSY and CDR2 is SAAADI. The CDR3 has 12 residues. The CDR3: CASSRDDYGYTF. Written as DNA, the CDR3 is TGCGCCAGCAGCCGGGACGATTATGGCTACACCTTC.

This chain uses TRBV4-1 with TRBJ1-2, with 9 bases fitting TRBD1. This CDR3 has 14 amino acids. CDR1 and CDR2 from the germline V gene are MGHRA and YSYEKL. The V segment lost 2 bases and the J segment 7 bases; nucleotides outside the gene matches: 5. The CDR3 DNA sequence: TGCGCCAGCAGCCAACCTACAGGGGGCCGTGGCTACACCTTC. Protein product: CASSQPTGGRGYTF.

The gene calls are TRBV5-1 and TRBJ1-2; 7 bases align to TRBD1. Germline values: CDR1 SGHRS, CDR2 YFSETQ. Trimming at V came to 3 bases and at J to 6 bases, leaving 5 bases not matched to a gene. The CDR3 contains 13 residues. The CDR3 DNA reads TGCGCCAGCAGCTCCACCGGGACAGATGGCTACACCTTC. The encoded protein is CASSSTGTDGYTF.

The chain recombines TRBV10-3 with TRBJ2-1, with TRBD1 identical over 7 bases. From germline, CDR1 is ENHRY and CDR2 SYGVKD. The CDR3 length is 16 residues. The trim removed 5 bases at V and 8 bases at J, leaving 15 bases unmatched. CDR3 sequence: CAISPGQAAWSDEQFF. CDR3 DNA: TGTGCCATCAGTCCCGGACAGGCTGCCTGGTCGGATGAGCAGTTCTTC.

This clone appeared once. V gene TRBV9 combines with J gene TRBJ2-1; 10 positions match TRBD2. Germline-derived CDR1 and CDR2 are SGDLS and YYNGEE. The CDR3 contains 16 residues. The V and J ends lost 4 bases and 2 bases, in that order; junction bases with no gene match: 6. The CDR3 sequence is CASSPATSGPYNEQFF. Written as DNA, the CDR3 is TGTGCCAGCAGCCCAGCGACTAGCGGGCCCTACAATGAGCAGTTCTTC.

CDR3 in DNA: TGTGCCAGCAGCGACCGGACAGGGGATGGCTACACCTTC. Residues: CASSDRTGDGYTF. The J gene is TRBJ1-2, the V gene TRBV9; TRBD1 agrees at 9 bases. There are 13 residues in the CDR3. From germline, CDR1 is SGDLS and CDR2 YYNGEE. The trim removed 3 bases at V and 6 bases at J, leaving 3 bases unmatched.

The rearrangement joins TRBV11-3 to TRBJ2-1; unclear D gene. V dropped 6 bases and J dropped 1 base, with 7 bases sitting between them. CDR1 and CDR2 (germline): SGHNT, YENEEA. The CDR3 length is 13 residues. The CDR3: CASSRGSYNEQFF. The DNA for the CDR3 is TGTGCCAGCAGTCGAGGATCCTACAATGAGCAGTTCTTC.

This chain links TRBV30 with TRBJ1-6; maybe TRBD1 (5 bases). Germline-derived CDR1 and CDR2 are GTSNPN and SVGIG (reference sequence). This CDR3 is built from 18 residues. V was clipped by 7 bases and J by 3 bases, with 25 bases between them. This CDR3 is CASNHLLRAHFYNSPLHF. In DNA, the CDR3 is TGTGCCTCGAATCACCTTCTCAGGGCGCATTTCTATAATTCACCCCTCCACTTT.

The rearrangement joins TRBV19 to TRBJ2-1; 9 positions agree with TRBD2. The CDR3 spans 15 residues. Trimming took 4 bases from V and 7 from J; bases not matched to a gene: 8. From germline, CDR1 is LNHDA and CDR2 SQIVND (reference sequence). The chain's CDR3 is CASSKSGGRGNEQFF. The CDR3 region has the DNA TGTGCCAGTAGTAAGTCGGGCGGGAGGGGAAATGAGCAGTTCTTC.

This clone showed up just once. J is TRBJ2-1 and V is TRBV7-3; TRBD1 or TRBD2 may be the D gene (5 bases each). The CDR3 has 15 residues. CDR1 is SGHTA, CDR2 FQGTGA, per germline. V lost 6 bases and J 2 bases, leaving 14 bases between the germline ends. The CDR3 is CASRSEGSPYNEQFF. The DNA for the CDR3 is TGTGCCAGCAGGTCAGAGGGGAGCCCCTACAATGAGCAGTTCTTC. Using reference TRBV7-3 and TRBJ2-1 for the parts outside the CDR3, the full variable domain is GAGVSQTPSNKVTEKGKYVELRCDPISGHTALYWYRQSLGQGPEFLIYFQGTGAADDSGLPNDRFFAVRPEGSVSTLKIQRTERGDSAVYLCASRSEGSPYNEQFFGPGTRLTVL.

The chain has TRBV5-1 and TRBJ2-1; D may be TRBD1 (6 bases). Germline CDR1 reads SGHRS; CDR2 reads YFSETQ. The V and J ends lost 6 bases and 3 bases respectively, with 16 bases between them. The CDR3 consists of 15 residues. The CDR3 loop reads CASKLKGDGYNEQFF. In DNA form, the CDR3 reads TGCGCCAGCAAACTGAAGGGGGATGGCTACAATGAGCAGTTCTTC.

The chain employs TRBV4-3 and TRBJ2-7, with TRBD2 as a possible D gene (6 bases). V shed 1 base and J shed 3 bases, with 10 bases lying between them. The CDR3 sequence is 14 residues long. Germline V lookup: CDR1 LGHNA, CDR2 YSLEER. The CDR3 region has the DNA TGCGCCAGCAGCCAAGGACTAGTGGGCTACGAGCAGTACTTC. It is translated as CASSQGLVGYEQYF.

The chain combines TRBV21-1 with TRBJ1-5; the table's D call, TRBD1, has no DNA check behind it. TRBV21-1 is termed a pseudogene. This CDR3 contains 13 residues. For the CDR3, the DNA is TGTGCCAGCAGCAAACAGGGCAATCAGCCCCAGCATTTT. Translated, it gives CASSKQGNQPQHF.

This clone was detected only once. The chain carries TRBV6-5 and TRBJ1-1, with TRBD1 as a possible D gene (5 bases). Germline values: CDR1 MNHEY, CDR2 SVGAGI. The CDR3 totals 12 residues. Trimming removed 4 bases at V and 8 bases at J, with 11 bases between. The CDR3 DNA reads TGTGCCAGCAGTTTCTACCCAGGGGAAGCTTTCTTT. This sequence encodes CASSFYPGEAFF.

Here the CDR3 reads CASSTGGERNTIYF. DNA of the CDR3: TGTGCCAGCAGTACAGGGGGAGAGAGAAACACCATATATTTT. The chain links TRBV2 to TRBJ1-3; TRBD1 aligns across 8 bases. In germline, CDR1 is SNHLY, CDR2 FYNNEI. CDR3 length: 14 amino acids. The V gene end was trimmed by 5 bases and the J gene end by 5 bases; junction bases not matched to a gene: 5.

The rearrangement uses TRBV7-6 and TRBJ2-7; 8 bases align to TRBD1. The CDR3 is 16 amino acids. The ends lost 5 bases at V and 7 bases at J; junction bases unmatched: 16. The germline gives CDR1 SGHVS, CDR2 FNYEAQ. The CDR3 loop reads CASSQTGWTGHGEQYF. The CDR3 DNA follows: TGTGCCAGCAGCCAAACCGGTTGGACAGGGCATGGGGAGCAGTACTTC.

V usage is TRBV18 and J usage is TRBJ2-1; 8 nucleotides match TRBD1. Germline loops: CDR1 KGHSH, CDR2 LQKENI. The CDR3 totals 16 residues. V shed 3 bases and J 2 bases; nucleotides not matched to a gene: 6. The CDR3 here is CASSPPPGGAYNEQFF. The CDR3 DNA reads TGTGCCAGCTCACCCCCACCAGGGGGCGCCTACAATGAGCAGTTCTTC.

This chain links TRBV9 with TRBJ2-1, with TRBD2 matching 11 bases. In germline, CDR1 is SGDLS, CDR2 YYNGEE. CDR3 size: 16 residues. With 4 bases clipped from V and 2 bases from J, the junction kept 5 bases outside the gene matches. The CDR3 nucleotides read TGTGCCAGCAGCAAGGGACTAGCGGTCCCCTACAATGAGCAGTTCTTC. Translating gives CASSKGLAVPYNEQFF.

This clone was counted once. V gene TRBV5-6 combines with J gene TRBJ2-2; maybe TRBD1 (5 bases). The CDR3 runs 14 residues. Trimming pared 3 bases from V and 3 bases from J, leaving 9 bases between. Germline-derived CDR1 and CDR2 are SGHDT and YYEEEE. CDR3 protein: CASSWGSYTGELFF. CDR3 bases: TGTGCCAGCAGCTGGGGCAGTTACACCGGGGAGCTGTTTTTT.

The CDR3 spells CASSIPLAGGDTQYF. In DNA form, the CDR3 reads TGTGCCAGTAGTATCCCTCTCGCAGGGGGAGATACGCAGTATTTT. The V call is TRBV19, the J call TRBJ2-3; 7 bases are shared with TRBD1. CDR1 LNHDA and CDR2 SQIVND come from the germline V gene (reference sequence). After removal of 3 bases from V and 5 bases from J, the junction contained 8 bases not matched to a gene. There are 15 residues in the CDR3.

The chain recombines TRBV15 with TRBJ2-3; 13 bases agree with TRBD2. The germline CDR1 and CDR2 sequences are LNHNV and YYDKDF (reference sequence). The CDR3 totals 19 residues. V was clipped by 0 bases and J by 4 bases; unmatched bases: 10. CDR3 in DNA: TGTGCCACCAGCAGAGATCGGGGCAGGACTAGCGGGAGTCCAGATACGCAGTATTTT. Residues: CATSRDRGRTSGSPDTQYF.

The chain carries TRBV7-8 and TRBJ2-5; D possibly corresponds to TRBD1 (6 bases). Germline CDR1 reads SGHVS; CDR2 reads FQNEAQ. V shed 1 base and J shed 4 bases, with 16 bases lying between them. The CDR3 contains 16 residues. CDR3 residues: CASSLGNRASGETQYF. The CDR3 nucleotides are TGTGCCAGCAGCTTAGGAAACAGGGCCAGCGGAGAGACCCAGTACTTC.

The chain employs TRBV18 and TRBJ1-1; D remains unclear. Per germline, CDR1 KGHSH and CDR2 LQKENI. Trimming removed 2 bases from V and 1 base from J, with 11 bases in between. CDR3 length: 15 residues. CDR3 sequence: CASSPGQIRNTEAFF. The CDR3 DNA reads as TGTGCCAGCTCACCAGGGCAGATTAGGAACACTGAAGCTTTCTTT. The full variable domain, completed using reference TRBV18 and TRBJ1-1, is NAGVMQNPRHLVRRRGQEARLRCSPMKGHSHVYWYRQLPEEGLKFMVYLQKENIIDESGMPKERFSAEFPKEGPSILRIQQVVRGDSAAYFCASSPGQIRNTEAFFGQGTRLTVV.

A single count supports this clone. This sequence joins TRBV29-1 and TRBJ2-5; no definite D call. Between the trimmed V and J ends, which lost 3 bases and 2 bases, there was a span of 7 bases. CDR1 and CDR2 from the germline V gene are SQVTM and ANQGSEA. CDR3 length: 12 residues. The CDR3 sequence is CSVDINQETQYF. The CDR3, as DNA: TGCAGCGTTGACATCAATCAAGAGACCCAGTACTTC.